A single sample is the source of the 6 T cell receptor beta chains below, sequenced in a study of identifying expanded T cells in peripheral blood. Sequencing was performed with immunoSEQ multiplex PCR; in TCRdb, only in-frame clones are kept and a portion is missing. Of about 120,000 clones listed, 75% to 90% are singletons. Source material: blood. These receptors were obtained from a person between 18 and 75 years old in good health.

The chain links TRBV9 to TRBJ2-7; 9 positions agree with TRBD1. The CDR3 contains 17 residues. Germline V gives CDR1 SGDLS, CDR2 YYNGEE. V trimming: 4 bases; J trimming: 6 bases; junction bases outside the gene matches: 17. CDR3 nucleotides: TGTGCCAGCAGCCCCAGGTCAGGAGGACAGGGGTTCCTCGAGCAGTACTTC. Protein sequence: CASSPRSGGQGFLEQYF.

This chain connects TRBV5-1 to TRBJ2-1; TRBD1 aligns across 9 bases. V gave up 4 bases and J gave up 6 bases; unmatched junction bases: 8. CDR1 is SGHRS, CDR2 YFSETQ, per germline. The CDR3 spans 15 residues. The CDR3 protein is CASSAGTGKSNEQFF. CDR3 nucleotide sequence: TGCGCCAGCAGCGCCGGGACAGGGAAGTCCAATGAGCAGTTCTTC.

This clone is a singleton in its sample. J is TRBJ2-2 and V is TRBV29-1; the match to TRBD2 covers 16 bases. The CDR3 is 15 amino acids. J was trimmed by 15 bases and V by 5 bases; bases with no gene match: 12. Germline V CDR1 and CDR2: SQVTM, ANQGSEA. The CDR3 sequence: CSVSPTTGTSGGVFF. CDR3 nucleotides: TGCAGCGTTTCTCCTACTACCGGGACTAGCGGGGGGGTGTTTTTT.

The V call is TRBV19, the J call TRBJ1-3; no clear D gene. Deletions cut 5 bases from V and 4 bases from J, with 15 bases between. The CDR3 is made up of 15 amino acids. Germline CDR1 reads LNHDA; CDR2 reads SQIVND (reference sequence). The DNA for the CDR3 is TGTGCCAGTAGTCCCTCGCCCCAGGCCGGAAACACCATATATTTT. This sequence encodes CASSPSPQAGNTIYF.

This clone counts as medium-sized (0.01 to 0.1%). V is TRBV9 and J is TRBJ2-2; D gene unclear. This CDR3 has 12 amino acids. V was trimmed by 4 bases and J by 5 bases, leaving 6 bases between them. CDR1 is SGDLS, CDR2 YYNGEE, per germline. CDR3 DNA sequence: TGTGCCAGCAGCTCGAGGACCGGGGAGCTGTTTTTT. This encodes CASSSRTGELFF.

The rearrangement joins TRBV5-6 to TRBJ2-3; no reliable D call. Trimming shortened V by 4 bases and J by 0 bases, and 6 bases separated the two germline ends. From germline, CDR1 is SGHDT and CDR2 YYEEEE. The CDR3 consists of 13 residues. The CDR3, as DNA: TGTGCCAGCAGCCCGACTAGCACAGATACGCAGTATTTT. Protein: CASSPTSTDTQYF.